The 5 T cell receptor beta chains below come from one sample, sequenced in a study of beta chain features in type 1 diabetes. These receptors are not linked to any known antigen. Expressed TCRB transcripts were sequenced because the isolated RNA had all been reverse transcribed beforehand. Method: immunoSEQ multiplex PCR; TCRdb's copy keeps in-frame clones and lacks some. The data hold 310,000 or so clones, with approximately 9.9% observed a single time. Broader study findings: Among patients with Type 1 diabetes, TCRB CDR3s were moderately but significantly shorter in every one of the four CD4+ subsets.

The sample taken for sequencing was central memory CD4+ T cells from blood. Every receptor here comes from a man in his thirties or forties with type 1 diabetes.

This clone was counted a few times. The genes are TRBV9 and TRBJ1-6; TRBD1 matches 8 bases. This CDR3 has 15 residues. With V trimmed by 3 bases and J by 7 bases, 6 bases remained unmatched. Looked up from germline, CDR1 is SGDLS and CDR2 is YYNGEE. The CDR3 loop reads CASSGRDRRNSPLHF. CDR3 DNA: TGTGCCAGCAGCGGTCGGGACAGGCGAAATTCACCCCTCCACTTT.

In this sample, this clone turned up a few times. The chain uses TRBV9 and TRBJ1-1; TRBD1 matches 7 bases. The CDR3 has 12 amino acids. CDR1 and CDR2 (germline): SGDLS, YYNGEE. Trimming at V came to 3 bases and at J to 7 bases, leaving 3 bases not matched to a gene. As DNA, the CDR3 is TGTGCCAGCAGCGCGCAGGGGGTTGAAGCTTTCTTT. Translation gives CASSAQGVEAFF.

In its sample, this clone was seen a few times. This chain uses TRBV19 with TRBJ2-4, with D perhaps given as TRBD1 or TRBD2 (6 bases each). V was trimmed by 6 bases and J by 3 bases, leaving 18 bases between them. Germline V lookup: CDR1 LNHDA, CDR2 SQIVND (reference sequence). CDR3 length: 16 amino acids. The CDR3 DNA sequence: TGTGCCAGTAGCCCCATGGGGGGCCAGGACAAAAACATTCAGTACTTC. Amino acids: CASSPMGGQDKNIQYF.

This clone was observed a handful of times. This sequence joins TRBV9 and TRBJ1-2; TRBD1 agrees at 9 bases. The CDR3 has 13 amino acids. After removal of 3 bases from V and 8 bases from J, the junction contained 5 bases not matched to a gene. Per the germline V gene, CDR1 is SGDLS and CDR2 is YYNGEE. CDR3 sequence: CASSGRDRDGYTF. The CDR3 coding sequence is TGTGCCAGCAGCGGCCGGGACAGGGACGGCTACACCTTC.

This clone was seen repeatedly, ten times or more. The CDR3 loop reads CASGPQKNTEAFF. In DNA, the CDR3 is TGTGCCAGCGGCCCCCAGAAGAACACTGAAGCTTTCTTT. The chain carries TRBV21-1 and TRBJ1-1; no check of the table's D call, TRBD1, against the DNA was made. TRBV21-1 is described as a pseudogene. This CDR3 region has 13 residues.